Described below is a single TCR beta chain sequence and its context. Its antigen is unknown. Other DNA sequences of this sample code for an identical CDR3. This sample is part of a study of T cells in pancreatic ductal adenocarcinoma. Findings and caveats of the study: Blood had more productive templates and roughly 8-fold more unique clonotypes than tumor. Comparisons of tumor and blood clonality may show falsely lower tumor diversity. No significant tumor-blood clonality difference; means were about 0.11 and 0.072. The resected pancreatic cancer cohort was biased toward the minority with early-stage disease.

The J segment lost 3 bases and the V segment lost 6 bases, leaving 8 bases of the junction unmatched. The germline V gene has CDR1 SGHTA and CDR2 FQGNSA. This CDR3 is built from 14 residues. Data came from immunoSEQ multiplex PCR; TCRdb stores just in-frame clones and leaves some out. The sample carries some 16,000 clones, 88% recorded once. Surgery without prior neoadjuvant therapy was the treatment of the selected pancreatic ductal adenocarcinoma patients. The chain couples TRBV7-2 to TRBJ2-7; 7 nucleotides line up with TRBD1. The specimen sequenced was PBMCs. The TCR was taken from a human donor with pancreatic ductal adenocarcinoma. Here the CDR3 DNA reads TGTGCCAGCAGGTCGGGACAGCCAAGCTACGAGCAGTACTTC. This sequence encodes CASRSGQPSYEQYF.